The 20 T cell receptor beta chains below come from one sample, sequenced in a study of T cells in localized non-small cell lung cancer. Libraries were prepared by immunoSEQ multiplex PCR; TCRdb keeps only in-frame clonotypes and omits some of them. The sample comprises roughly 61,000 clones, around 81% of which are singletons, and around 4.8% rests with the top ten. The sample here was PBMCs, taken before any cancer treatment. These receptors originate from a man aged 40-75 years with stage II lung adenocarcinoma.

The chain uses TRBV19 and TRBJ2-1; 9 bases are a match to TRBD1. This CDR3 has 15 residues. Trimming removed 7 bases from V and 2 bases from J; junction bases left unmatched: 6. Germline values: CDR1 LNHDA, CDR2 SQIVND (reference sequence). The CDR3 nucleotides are TGTGCCAGTAAGCCGGGACAGGGAACCTACAATGAGCAGTTCTTC. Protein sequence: CASKPGQGTYNEQFF. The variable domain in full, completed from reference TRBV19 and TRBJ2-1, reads DGGITQSPKYLFRKEGQNVTLSCEQNLNHDAMYWYRQDPGQGLRLIYYSQIVNDFQKGDIAEGYSVSREKKESFPLTVTSAQKNPTAFYLCASKPGQGTYNEQFFGPGTRLTVL.

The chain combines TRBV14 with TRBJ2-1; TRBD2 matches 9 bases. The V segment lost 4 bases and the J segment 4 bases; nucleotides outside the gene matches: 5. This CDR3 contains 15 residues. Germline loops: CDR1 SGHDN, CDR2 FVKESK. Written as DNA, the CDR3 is TGTGCCAGCAGCCTAGCGGGAGTAGGTTACAATGAGCAGTTCTTC. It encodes CASSLAGVGYNEQFF.

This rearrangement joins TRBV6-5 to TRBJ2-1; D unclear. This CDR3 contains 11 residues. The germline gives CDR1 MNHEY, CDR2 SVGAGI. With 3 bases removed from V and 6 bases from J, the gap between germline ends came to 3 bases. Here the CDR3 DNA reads TGTGCCAGCAGTTATACCAATGAGCAGTTCTTC. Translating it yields CASSYTNEQFF.

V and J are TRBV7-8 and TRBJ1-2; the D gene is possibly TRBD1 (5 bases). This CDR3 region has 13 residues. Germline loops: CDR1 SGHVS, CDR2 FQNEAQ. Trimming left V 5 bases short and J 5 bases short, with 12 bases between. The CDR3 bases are TGTGCCAGCAGCCCTAGAGGGACTTATGGCTACACCTTC. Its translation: CASSPRGTYGYTF.

In nucleotides, the CDR3 is TGTGCCAGCTCCCAGGACGCCCGAGAAGGCTACACCTTC. Its translation is CASSQDAREGYTF. J is TRBJ1-2 and V is TRBV18; D gene unclear. Germline-derived CDR1 and CDR2 are KGHSH and LQKENI. The V end lost 6 bases, the J end lost 8 bases, and 16 bases lay between the germline ends. The CDR3 covers 13 residues.

The CDR3 nucleotides are TGCGCCAGCAGCTTGGGACAGGGGCTTTACGAGCAGTACTTC. It is translated as CASSLGQGLYEQYF. The chain carries TRBV5-1 and TRBJ2-7; 8 bases are a match to TRBD1. CDR1 is SGHRS, CDR2 YFSETQ, per germline. This CDR3 has 14 residues. V lost 0 bases, J lost 4 bases, and 3 bases stayed unmatched.

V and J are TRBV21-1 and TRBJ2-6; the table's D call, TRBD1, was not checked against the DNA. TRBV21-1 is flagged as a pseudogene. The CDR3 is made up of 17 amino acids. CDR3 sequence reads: CASSSGTPRSGANVLTF. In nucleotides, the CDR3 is TGTGCCAGCAGCAGTGGGACACCTCGCTCTGGGGCCAACGTCCTGACTTTC.

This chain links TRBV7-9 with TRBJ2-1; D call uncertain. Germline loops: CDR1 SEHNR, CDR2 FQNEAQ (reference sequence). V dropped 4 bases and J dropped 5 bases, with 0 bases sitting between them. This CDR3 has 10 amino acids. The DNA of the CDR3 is TGTGCCAGCAGCTACAATGAGCAGTTCTTC. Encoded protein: CASSYNEQFF.

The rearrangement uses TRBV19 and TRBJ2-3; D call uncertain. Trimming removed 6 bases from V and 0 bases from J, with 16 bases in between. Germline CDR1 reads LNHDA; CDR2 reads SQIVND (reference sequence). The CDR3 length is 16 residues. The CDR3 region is CASRSLAASSTDTQYF. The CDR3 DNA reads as TGTGCCAGTAGATCCCTCGCGGCCTCTAGCACAGATACGCAGTATTTT.

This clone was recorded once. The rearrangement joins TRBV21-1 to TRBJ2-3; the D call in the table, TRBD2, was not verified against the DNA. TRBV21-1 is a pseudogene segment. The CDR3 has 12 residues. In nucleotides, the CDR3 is TGTGCCAGCGGCTTAGAGGCAGATACGCAGTATTTT. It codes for CASGLEADTQYF.

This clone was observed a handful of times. The CDR3 DNA sequence: TGTGCCTGGAGGAAGGGTATGAACACTGAAGCTTTCTTT. Translation gives CAWRKGMNTEAFF. The J gene is TRBJ1-1, the V gene TRBV30, with D uncertain. V dropped 3 bases and J dropped 0 bases, with 8 bases sitting between them. CDR1 is GTSNPN and CDR2 is SVGIG in the germline V gene (reference sequence). This CDR3 is 13 amino acids long.

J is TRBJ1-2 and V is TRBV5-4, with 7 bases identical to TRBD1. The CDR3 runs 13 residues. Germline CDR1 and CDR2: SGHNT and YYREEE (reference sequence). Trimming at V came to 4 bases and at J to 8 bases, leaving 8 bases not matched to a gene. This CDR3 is CASSIDREFGYTF. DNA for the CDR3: TGTGCCAGCAGCATCGACAGGGAGTTCGGCTACACCTTC.

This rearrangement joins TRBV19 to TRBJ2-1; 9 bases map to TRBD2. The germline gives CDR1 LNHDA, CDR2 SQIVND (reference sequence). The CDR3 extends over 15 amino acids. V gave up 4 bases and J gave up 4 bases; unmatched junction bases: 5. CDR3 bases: TGTGCCAGTAGTAGCGGGAGGGAGAGGTACAATGAGCAGTTCTTC. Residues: CASSSGRERYNEQFF.

CDR3 loop: CSVDLNYGYTF. As DNA, the CDR3 is TGCAGCGTTGACCTAAACTATGGCTACACCTTC. The chain employs TRBV29-1 and TRBJ1-2; D ambiguous. V shed 3 bases and J shed 2 bases, with 4 bases lying between them. CDR3 length equals 11 residues. The germline CDR1 and CDR2 sequences are SQVTM and ANQGSEA.

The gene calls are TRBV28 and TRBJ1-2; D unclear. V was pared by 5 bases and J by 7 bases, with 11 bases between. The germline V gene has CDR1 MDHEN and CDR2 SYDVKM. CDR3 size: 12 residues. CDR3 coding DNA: TGTGCCAGCAGTGAGAGGAAGATTGGCTACACCTTC. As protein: CASSERKIGYTF.

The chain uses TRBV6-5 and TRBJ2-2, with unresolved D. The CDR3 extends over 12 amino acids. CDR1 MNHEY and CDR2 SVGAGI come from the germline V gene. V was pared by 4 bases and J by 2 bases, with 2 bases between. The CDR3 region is CASSFNTGELFF. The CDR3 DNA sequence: TGTGCCAGCAGTTTTAACACCGGGGAGCTGTTTTTT.

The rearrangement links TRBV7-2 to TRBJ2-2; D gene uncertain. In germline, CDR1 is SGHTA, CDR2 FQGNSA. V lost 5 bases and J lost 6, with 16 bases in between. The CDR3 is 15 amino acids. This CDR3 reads CASSRYRLRPGELFF. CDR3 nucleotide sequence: TGTGCCAGCAGCCGATACAGACTTCGCCCCGGGGAGCTGTTTTTT.

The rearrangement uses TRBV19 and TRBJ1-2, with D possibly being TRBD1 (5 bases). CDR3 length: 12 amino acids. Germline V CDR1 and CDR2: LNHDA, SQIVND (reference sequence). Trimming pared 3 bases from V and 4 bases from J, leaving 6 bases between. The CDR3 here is CASSIQGYGYTF. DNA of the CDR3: TGTGCCAGTAGTATCCAGGGCTATGGCTACACCTTC.

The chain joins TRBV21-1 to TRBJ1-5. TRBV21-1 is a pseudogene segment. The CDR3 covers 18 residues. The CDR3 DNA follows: TGTGCCAGCAGCAAAAGGGAGGGAGTTGGCGTTTGCAATCAGCCCCAGCATTTT. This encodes CASSKREGVGVCNQPQHF.

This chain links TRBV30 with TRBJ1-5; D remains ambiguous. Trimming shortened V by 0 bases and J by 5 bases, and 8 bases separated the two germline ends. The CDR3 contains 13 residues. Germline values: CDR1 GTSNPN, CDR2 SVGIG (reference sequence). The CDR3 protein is CAWSVTSDQPQHF. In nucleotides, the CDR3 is TGTGCCTGGAGTGTGACGTCCGATCAGCCCCAGCATTTT.